The T cell receptor (beta chain) described here comes from a study of blood T cell repertoires in COVID-19. For the study at large: Sites in the United States, Italy and Spain provided acute and convalescent COVID-19 samples. From T cells, B-cell-depleted T cells, or PBMCs came the material, which was cDNA or gDNA.

The method was immunoSEQ multiplex PCR; TCRdb's version includes in-frame clones alone and lacks a portion of them. The table includes 310,000 or so clones, about nine tenths detected once. This clone was seen a few times. Germline CDR1 MNHEY, CDR2 SVGAGI. The CDR3 length is 15 residues. V lost 3 bases and J lost 2, with 8 bases in between. V gene TRBV6-5 combines with J gene TRBJ2-6; D gene ambiguous. Sequencing input: peripheral blood. The TCR was taken from a man aged 50-59 years with active or convalescent COVID-19. The CDR3 nucleotides read TGTGCCAGCAGTTATGTCCGGGCTGGGGCCAACGTCCTGACTTTC. Translated: CASSYVRAGANVLTF.